This TCR beta chain was recovered during a study of tumor-infiltrating lymphocytes in primary liver carcinoma. Study-level background: Lesions, classed as T1-T3 N0M0, spanned 4.2 to 10 cm across.

Production of TCR beta cDNA used 400 to 600 ng total RNA together with a constant-region primer. Libraries of TCR beta came from three nested multiplex PCR rounds with slightly modified ARM-PCR. Two initial PCR rounds of around 9 cycles each paired TRBV1-TRBV30 forward primers with a C-beta reverse primer. TCRdb passed the multiplex PCR reads through MiXCR, listing each CDR3 protein once. Of about 200,000 distinct CDR3 sequences in the sample, less than 65% were seen once. The authors took blood RNA from unsorted whole blood and also extracted germline DNA. The CDR3 totals 17 residues. V was clipped by 1 base and J by 2 bases; unmatched bases: 5.

V gene TRBV12-3 or TRBV12-4 combines with J gene TRBJ2-3; 11 bases fit TRBD1. Sequenced sample: peripheral blood. The TCR originated in a woman in her sixties or seventies with primary liver carcinoma and hepatitis B virus infection. As DNA, the CDR3 is TGTGCCAGCAGTTTAGGGACAGGGGGCGGGGTCACAGATACGCAGTATTTT. Protein sequence: CASSLGTGGGVTDTQYF.